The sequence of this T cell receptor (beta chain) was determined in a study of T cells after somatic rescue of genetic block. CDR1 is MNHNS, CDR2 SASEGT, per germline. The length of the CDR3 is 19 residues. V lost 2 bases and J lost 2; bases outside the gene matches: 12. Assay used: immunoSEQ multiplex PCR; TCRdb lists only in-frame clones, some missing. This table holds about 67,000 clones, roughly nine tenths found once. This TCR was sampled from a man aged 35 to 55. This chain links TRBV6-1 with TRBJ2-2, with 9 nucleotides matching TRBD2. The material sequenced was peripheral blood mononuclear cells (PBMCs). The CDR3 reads CASSEFGDWLAGNTGELFF. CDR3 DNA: TGTGCCAGCAGTGAATTCGGGGACTGGCTAGCGGGAAACACCGGGGAGCTGTTTTTT.